The entry that follows covers one T cell receptor beta chain sequence. The data originate from a study of control samples from healthy donors and cancer patients. The CDR3 has 15 residues. The V gene lost 2 bases and the J gene lost 7 bases, with 12 bases spanning the gap. Germline CDR1 reads MDHEN; CDR2 reads SYDVKM. Some clones are missing from TCRdb's copy, which holds only in-frame ones; the method was immunoSEQ multiplex PCR. Its table records some 180,000 clones. The sequenced sample was blood. The clonotype comes from a woman between 25 and 40 years old in good health. The chain joins TRBV28 to TRBJ1-6; possible D gene TRBD1, 5 bases. In DNA form, the CDR3 reads TGTGCCAGCAGTTTAGAGTGGACATTCAATTCACCCCTCCACTTT. It translates to CASSLEWTFNSPLHF.